What follows describes a single TCR beta chain. Its target is not known. Amplification used 60 Vbeta primers and 13 Jbeta primers. Assay used: immunoSEQ multiplex PCR; TCRdb lists only in-frame clones, some missing. This table has 120,000 to 150,000 clones, about 80% appearing once. This sample was taken from a study of cytomegalovirus exposure and HLA in healthy donors. The study's findings and limits: Analysis was performed later, and it showed HLA-associated TCR beta chains to be more clonally expanded than equally common others.

Germline V gene sequence: CDR1 SGHAT, CDR2 FQNNGV. There are 14 residues in the CDR3. V was pared by 5 bases and J by 8 bases, with 16 bases between. The chain uses TRBV11-2 and TRBJ2-1; D is undetermined. The sequence was collected from a man aged 25-45 years in good health and CMV-seropositive. Sequenced material: PBMCs. The CDR3 DNA follows: TGTGCCAGCAGCCCTAGTCGGGTTCTCGATGAGCAGTTCTTC. Translated: CASSPSRVLDEQFF.